The 5 T cell receptor beta chains below come from one sample, sequenced in a study of blood T cell repertoires in COVID-19 (dated by TCRdb to about 2020). The library was made by the immunoSEQ multiplex PCR assay. The source is immuneACCESS, and TCRdb retained only in-frame sequences with V and J called. Part of the clones is not carried over; for the studies checked, unresolved V genes explain less than half of this, and the remainder is unexplained. Within this sample are 160,000 or so clones, with approximately 81% of them counted one time only. The ten largest clones capture roughly 8% of the sample. The sequenced sample consisted of PBMCs or T cells enriched from blood (not recorded which). These receptors were taken from a woman aged 45-59 years who had recovered from COVID-19.

This chain uses TRBV11-2 with TRBJ2-3, with 10 nucleotides matching TRBD2. Germline V gene lookup returns CDR1 SGHAT and CDR2 FQNNGV. The CDR3 runs 15 residues. V was clipped by 4 bases and J by 4 bases; unmatched bases: 5. In DNA form, the CDR3 reads TGTGCCAGCAGCTCAGCGGGGGGGATCTCAGATACGCAGTATTTT. Residues: CASSSAGGISDTQYF.

The rearrangement uses TRBV7-9 and TRBJ2-7; TRBD1 aligns across 7 bases. The CDR3 is made up of 11 amino acids. Germline V CDR1 and CDR2: SEHNR, FQNEAQ (reference sequence). With V trimmed by 4 bases and J by 6 bases, 0 bases remained unmatched. The CDR3: CASSSGGEQYF. The DNA of the CDR3 is TGTGCCAGCAGCTCAGGGGGCGAGCAGTACTTC.

The V and J genes are TRBV18 and TRBJ2-7, with D possibly being TRBD1 (5 bases). CDR3 length: 14 amino acids. V gave up 3 bases and J gave up 2 bases, with 11 bases separating them. In germline, CDR1 is KGHSH, CDR2 LQKENI. CDR3 amino acids: CASSPTQGTYEQYF. For the CDR3, the DNA is TGTGCCAGCTCACCGACTCAGGGAACCTACGAGCAGTACTTC. Supplemented by reference TRBV18 and TRBJ2-7, the full variable domain reads NAGVMQNPRHLVRRRGQEARLRCSPMKGHSHVYWYRQLPEEGLKFMVYLQKENIIDESGMPKERFSAEFPKEGPSILRIQQVVRGDSAAYFCASSPTQGTYEQYFGPGTRLTVT.

The V call is TRBV5-4, the J call TRBJ2-2; D perhaps matches TRBD2 (5 bases). Between the trimmed V and J ends, which lost 0 bases and 4 bases, there was a span of 7 bases. The CDR3 runs to 14 residues. The germline V gene encodes CDR1 SGHNT and CDR2 YYREEE (reference sequence). This CDR3 reads CASSLGRVTGELFF. CDR3 nucleotides: TGTGCCAGCAGCTTGGGGCGGGTCACCGGGGAGCTGTTTTTT.

The chain employs TRBV28 and TRBJ2-2, with 7 positions matching TRBD2. Germline CDR1 and CDR2: MDHEN and SYDVKM. J lost 7 bases, V lost 6 bases, and 14 bases had no gene match. The length of the CDR3 is 16 residues. The CDR3 bases are TGTGCCAGCAGCACCGGGACTAAGCTGTTAGTCGGGGAGCTGTTTTTT. Translated, it gives CASSTGTKLLVGELFF.